One T cell receptor (beta chain) is described in this entry. This entry is derived from a study of blood T cell repertoires in COVID-19. Study context: The United States, Italy and Spain provided the acute and convalescent COVID-19 samples.

Only in-frame clones appear in the TCRdb table, and some are missing; sequencing was by immunoSEQ multiplex PCR. The sample records approximately 240,000 clones, approximately 81% being singletons. Input material: peripheral blood. This receptor was taken from a man over 45 who had recovered from COVID-19.

The CDR3 nucleotides are TGCAGCGTAAACAGGGAGGGCGATGAAAAACTGTTTTTT. Amino acids: CSVNREGDEKLFF. V usage is TRBV29-1 and J usage is TRBJ1-4; TRBD1 is a possible D gene (6 bases). CDR1 is SQVTM, CDR2 ANQGSEA, per germline. The CDR3 has 13 residues. The germline V and J ends were trimmed by 6 bases and 6 bases, with 14 bases remaining between them.